This TCR beta chain was captured in a study of spatial heterogeneity in lung cancer. MiXCR, run by TCRdb on the 5' RACE reads, gives a single entry per CDR3 protein. The repertoire holds 45,000 to 55,000 distinct CDR3 sequences, with approximately 5% as singletons. Regarding time point: sample taken at primary tumor resection. This clonotype was counted many times. This clonotype was sampled from a male donor with early-stage non-small cell lung cancer. The sequences come from PBMCs, collected at surgery.

This chain's CDR3 is CSANPTGTTEAFF. Here the CDR3 DNA reads TGCAGCGCCAACCCCACAGGGACTACTGAAGCTTTCTTT. This chain joins TRBV29-1 and TRBJ1-1, with a tentative D call TRBD1 (6 bases). V lost 7 bases, J lost 5 bases, and 17 bases lay in between. Germline CDR1 and CDR2: SQVTM and ANQGSEA. This CDR3 region has 13 residues.